This T cell receptor (beta chain) came from a study of PD-1 blockade in classical Hodgkin lymphoma. This clone occurred once. The table came from immunoSEQ multiplex PCR; TCRdb's copy has only in-frame clones and leaves some out. Found here are around 11,000 clones, roughly 76% of them singletons; the top ten hold 8.5% to 12%. CDR3 length equals 15 residues. V dropped 2 bases and J dropped 4 bases, with 14 bases sitting between them. The germline V gene encodes CDR1 LNHDA and CDR2 SQIVND (reference sequence). In every patient, relapse followed autologous stem cell transplantation, while exposure to brentuximab vedotin differed.

This rearrangement joins TRBV19 to TRBJ1-2; maybe TRBD1 (5 bases). The source was peripheral blood mononuclear cells (PBMCs), collected at baseline. The TCR originated in a human donor with classical Hodgkin lymphoma. The CDR3 region is CASSIRYGGGYGYTF. CDR3 in DNA: TGTGCCAGTAGTATAAGGTACGGGGGAGGCTATGGCTACACCTTC.